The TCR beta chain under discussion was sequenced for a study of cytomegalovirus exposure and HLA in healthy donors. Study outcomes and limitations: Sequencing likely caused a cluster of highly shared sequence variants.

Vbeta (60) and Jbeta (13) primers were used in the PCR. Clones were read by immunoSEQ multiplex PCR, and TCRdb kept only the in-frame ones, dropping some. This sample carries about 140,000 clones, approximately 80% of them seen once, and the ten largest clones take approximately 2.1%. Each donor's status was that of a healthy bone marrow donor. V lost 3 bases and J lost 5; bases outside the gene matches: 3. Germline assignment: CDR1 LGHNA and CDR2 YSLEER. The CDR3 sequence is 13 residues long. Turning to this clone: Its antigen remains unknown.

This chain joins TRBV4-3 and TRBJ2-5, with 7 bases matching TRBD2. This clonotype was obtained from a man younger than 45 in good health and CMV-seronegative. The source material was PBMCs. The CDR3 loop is CASSQQGGETQYF. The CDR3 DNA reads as TGCGCCAGCAGCCAGCAGGGAGGGGAGACCCAGTACTTC.